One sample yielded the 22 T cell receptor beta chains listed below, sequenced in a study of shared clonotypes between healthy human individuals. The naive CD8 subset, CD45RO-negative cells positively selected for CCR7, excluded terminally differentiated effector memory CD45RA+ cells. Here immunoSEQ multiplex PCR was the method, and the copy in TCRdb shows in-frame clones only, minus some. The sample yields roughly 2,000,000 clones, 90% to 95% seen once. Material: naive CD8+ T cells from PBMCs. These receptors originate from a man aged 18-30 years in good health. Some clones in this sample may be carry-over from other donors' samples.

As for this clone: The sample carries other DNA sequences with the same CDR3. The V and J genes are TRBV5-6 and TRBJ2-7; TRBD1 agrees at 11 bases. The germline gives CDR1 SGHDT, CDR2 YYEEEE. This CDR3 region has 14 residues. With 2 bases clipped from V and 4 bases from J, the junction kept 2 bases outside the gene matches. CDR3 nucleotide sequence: TGTGCCAGCAGCTTCGGGACAGGGGGTTACGAGCAGTACTTC. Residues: CASSFGTGGYEQYF.

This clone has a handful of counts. CDR3 bases: TGTGCCAGTTACGGGCACGATAATCAGCCCCAGCATTTT. It translates to CASYGHDNQPQHF. V and J are TRBV19 and TRBJ1-5; D not certain. Trimming left V 8 bases short and J 4 bases short, with 12 bases between. CDR1 and CDR2 from the germline V gene are LNHDA and SQIVND (reference sequence). The CDR3 is made up of 13 amino acids.

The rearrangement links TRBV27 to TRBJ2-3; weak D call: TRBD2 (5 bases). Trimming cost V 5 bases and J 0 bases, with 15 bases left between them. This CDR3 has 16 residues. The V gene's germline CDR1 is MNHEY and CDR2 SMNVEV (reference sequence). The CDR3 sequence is CASSPSHGDSTDTQYF. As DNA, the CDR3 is TGTGCCAGCAGTCCATCCCACGGGGATAGCACAGATACGCAGTATTTT.

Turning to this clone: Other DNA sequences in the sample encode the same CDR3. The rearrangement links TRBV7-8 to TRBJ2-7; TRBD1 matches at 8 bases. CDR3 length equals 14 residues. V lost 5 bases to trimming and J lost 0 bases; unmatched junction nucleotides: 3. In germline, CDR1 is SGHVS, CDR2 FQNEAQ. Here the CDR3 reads CASSLDRGSYEQYF. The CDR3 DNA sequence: TGTGCCAGCAGCCTTGACAGGGGCTCCTACGAGCAGTACTTC.

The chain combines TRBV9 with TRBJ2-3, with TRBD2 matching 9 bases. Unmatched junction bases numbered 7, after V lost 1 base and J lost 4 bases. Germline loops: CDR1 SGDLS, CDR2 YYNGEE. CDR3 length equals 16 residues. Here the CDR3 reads CASSVTGGRAPDTQYF. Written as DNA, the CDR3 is TGTGCCAGCAGCGTAACAGGCGGGAGGGCTCCAGATACGCAGTATTTT.

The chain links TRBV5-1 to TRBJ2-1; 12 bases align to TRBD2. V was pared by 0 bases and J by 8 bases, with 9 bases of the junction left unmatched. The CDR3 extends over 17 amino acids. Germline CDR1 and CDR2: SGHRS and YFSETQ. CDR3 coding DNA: TGCGCCAGCAGCTTGGTGGCTAGCGGGAGGGCCTTCGATGAGCAGTTCTTC. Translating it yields CASSLVASGRAFDEQFF.

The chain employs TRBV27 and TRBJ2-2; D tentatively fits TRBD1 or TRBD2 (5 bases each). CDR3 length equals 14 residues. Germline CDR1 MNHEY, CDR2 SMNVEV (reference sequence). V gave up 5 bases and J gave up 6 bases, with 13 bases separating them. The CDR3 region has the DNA TGTGCCAGCAGTCTTGGGGGATCGGCCGGGGAGCTGTTTTTT. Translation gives CASSLGGSAGELFF.

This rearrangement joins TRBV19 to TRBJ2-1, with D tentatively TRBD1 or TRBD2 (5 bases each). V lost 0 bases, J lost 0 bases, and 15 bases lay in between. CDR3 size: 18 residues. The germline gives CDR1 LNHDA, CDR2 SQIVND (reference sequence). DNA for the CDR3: TGTGCCAGTAGTATAGACGGGACCGATTTCAGCTCCTACAATGAGCAGTTCTTC. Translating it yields CASSIDGTDFSSYNEQFF.

The CDR3, as DNA: TGTGCCAGCAGTTTTTTGGTGACCTCCTACGAGCAGTACTTC. Protein: CASSFLVTSYEQYF. This chain joins TRBV28 and TRBJ2-7; no reliable D call. The CDR3 sequence is 14 residues long. Between the trimmed V and J ends, which lost 3 bases and 0 bases, there was a span of 9 bases. Germline V gene data show CDR1 as MDHEN and CDR2 as SYDVKM.

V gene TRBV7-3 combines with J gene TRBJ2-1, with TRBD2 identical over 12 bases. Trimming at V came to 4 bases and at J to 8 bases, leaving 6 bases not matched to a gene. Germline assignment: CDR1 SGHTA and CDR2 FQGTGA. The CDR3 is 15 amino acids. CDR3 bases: TGTGCCAGCAGCTCCCGACTAGCGGGGGTAGATGAGCAGTTCTTC. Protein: CASSSRLAGVDEQFF.

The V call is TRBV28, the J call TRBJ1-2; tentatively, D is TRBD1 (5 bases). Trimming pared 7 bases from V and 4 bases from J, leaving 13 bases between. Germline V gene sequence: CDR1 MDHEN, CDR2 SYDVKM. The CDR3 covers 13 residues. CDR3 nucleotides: TGTGCCAGCACCGGCGACAGACCCTATGGCTACACCTTC. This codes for CASTGDRPYGYTF.

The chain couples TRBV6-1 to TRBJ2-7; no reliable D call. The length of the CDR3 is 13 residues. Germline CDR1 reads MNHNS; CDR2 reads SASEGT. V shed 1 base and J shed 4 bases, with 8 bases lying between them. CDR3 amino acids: CASSEEVFYEQYF. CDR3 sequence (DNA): TGTGCCAGCAGTGAAGAGGTTTTTTACGAGCAGTACTTC.

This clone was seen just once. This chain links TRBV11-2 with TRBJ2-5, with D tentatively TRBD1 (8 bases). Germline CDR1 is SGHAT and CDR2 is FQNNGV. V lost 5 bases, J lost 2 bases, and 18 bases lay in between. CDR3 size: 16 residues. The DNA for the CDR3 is TGTGCCAGCAGCCACAGGGGGGGACGGGGGCAAGAGACCCAGTACTTC. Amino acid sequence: CASSHRGGRGQETQYF.

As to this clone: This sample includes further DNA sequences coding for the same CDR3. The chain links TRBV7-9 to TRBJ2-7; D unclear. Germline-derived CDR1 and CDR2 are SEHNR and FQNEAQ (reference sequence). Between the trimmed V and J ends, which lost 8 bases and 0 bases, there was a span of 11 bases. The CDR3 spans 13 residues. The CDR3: CASRRGDSYEQYF. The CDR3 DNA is TGTGCCAGCCGGCGTGGTGACTCCTACGAGCAGTACTTC.

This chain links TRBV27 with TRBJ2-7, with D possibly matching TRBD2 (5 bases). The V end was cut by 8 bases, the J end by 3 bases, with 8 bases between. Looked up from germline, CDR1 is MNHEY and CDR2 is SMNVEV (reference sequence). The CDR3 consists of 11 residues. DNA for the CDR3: TGTGCCAGCGGTGGGAGCTACGAGCAGTACTTC. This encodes CASGGSYEQYF.

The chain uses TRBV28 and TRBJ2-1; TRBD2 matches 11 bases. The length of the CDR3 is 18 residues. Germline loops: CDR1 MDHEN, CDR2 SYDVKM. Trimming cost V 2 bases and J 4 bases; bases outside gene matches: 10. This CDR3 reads CASSLEGLAGGGYNEQFF. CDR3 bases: TGTGCCAGCAGTTTAGAGGGTCTAGCGGGAGGAGGGTACAATGAGCAGTTCTTC.

The CDR3 here is CASTLHRDTKNTEAFF. The CDR3 coding sequence is TGTGCCAGTACCCTCCACCGGGACACAAAGAACACTGAAGCTTTCTTT. The gene calls are TRBV19 and TRBJ1-1, with D perhaps TRBD1 (6 bases). The CDR3 extends over 16 amino acids. Trimming left V 7 bases short and J 1 base short, with 19 bases between. Germline loops: CDR1 LNHDA, CDR2 SQIVND (reference sequence).

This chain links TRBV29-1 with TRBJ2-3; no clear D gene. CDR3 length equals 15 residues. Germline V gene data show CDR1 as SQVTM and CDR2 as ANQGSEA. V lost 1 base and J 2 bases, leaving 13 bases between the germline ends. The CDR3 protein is CSVEGQDVTTDTQYF. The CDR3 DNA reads TGCAGCGTTGAAGGGCAGGACGTAACCACAGATACGCAGTATTTT.

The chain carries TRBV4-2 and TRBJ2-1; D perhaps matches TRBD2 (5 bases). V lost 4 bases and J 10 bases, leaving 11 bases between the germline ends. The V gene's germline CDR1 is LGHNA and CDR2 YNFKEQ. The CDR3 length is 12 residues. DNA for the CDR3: TGTGCCAGCAGCCCGCCGGAGCGGGAGCAGTTCTTC. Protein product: CASSPPEREQFF.

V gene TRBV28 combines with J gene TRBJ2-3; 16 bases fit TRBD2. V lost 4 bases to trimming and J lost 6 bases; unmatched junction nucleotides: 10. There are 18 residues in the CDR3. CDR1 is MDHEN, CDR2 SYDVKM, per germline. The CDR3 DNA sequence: TGTGCCAGCAGTTCTGGGACTAGCGGGAGGGCCTTCGCGGATACGCAGTATTTT. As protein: CASSSGTSGRAFADTQYF.

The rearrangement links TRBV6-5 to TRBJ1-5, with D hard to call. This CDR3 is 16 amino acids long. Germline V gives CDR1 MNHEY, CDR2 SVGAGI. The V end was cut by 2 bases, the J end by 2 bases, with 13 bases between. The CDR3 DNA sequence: TGTGCCAGCAGTTACGGTGGGCTTGGGGGCAATCAGCCCCAGCATTTT. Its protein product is CASSYGGLGGNQPQHF.

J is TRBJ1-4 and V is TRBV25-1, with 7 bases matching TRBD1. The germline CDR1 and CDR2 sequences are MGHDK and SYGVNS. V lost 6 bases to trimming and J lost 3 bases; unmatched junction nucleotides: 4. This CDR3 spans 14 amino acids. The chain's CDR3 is CASREGAANEKLFF. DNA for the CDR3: TGTGCCAGCAGGGAGGGGGCGGCTAATGAAAAACTGTTTTTT.